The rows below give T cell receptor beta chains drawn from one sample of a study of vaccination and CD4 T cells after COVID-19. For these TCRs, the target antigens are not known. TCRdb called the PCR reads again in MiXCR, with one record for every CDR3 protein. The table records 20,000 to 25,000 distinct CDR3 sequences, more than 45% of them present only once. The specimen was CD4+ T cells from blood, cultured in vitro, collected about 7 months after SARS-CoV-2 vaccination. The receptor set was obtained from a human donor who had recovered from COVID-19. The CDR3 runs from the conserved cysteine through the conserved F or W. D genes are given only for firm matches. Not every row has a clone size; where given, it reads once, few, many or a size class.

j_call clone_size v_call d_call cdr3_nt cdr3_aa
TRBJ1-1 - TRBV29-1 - TGCAGCGTCCAGGGAACTGAAGCTTTCTTT CSVQGTEAFF
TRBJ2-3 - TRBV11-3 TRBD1 TGTGCCAGCAGAGTAGGACAGGGGAGCACAGATACGCAGTATTTT CASRVGQGSTDTQYF
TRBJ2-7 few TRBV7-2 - TGTGCCAGCAGCAGGATTTCCTACGAGCAGTACTTC CASSRISYEQYF
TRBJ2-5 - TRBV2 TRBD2 TGTGCCAGCAGTGAACTTACCAGCGGGAGCTTAGAGACCCAGTACTTC CASSELTSGSLETQYF
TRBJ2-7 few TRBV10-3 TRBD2 TGTGCCATCAGTGAGTCCGGCGGGGGTAAACAGTACTTC CAISESGGGKQYF
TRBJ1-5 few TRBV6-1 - TGTGCCAGCAGTCACGGGACACCTAGCAATCAGCCCCAGCATTTT CASSHGTPSNQPQHF
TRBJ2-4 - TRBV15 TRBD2 TGTGCCACCAGCAGACCGGGAGCGGGGAAGAACATTCAGTACTTC CATSRPGAGKNIQYF
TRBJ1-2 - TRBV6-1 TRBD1 TGTGCCACCCAGGGGACAGGGGCTGGCTACACCTTC CATQGTGAGYTF
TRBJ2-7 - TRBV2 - TGTGCCAGCAGTGCTTGGAGGTCGTATCCGGAGCAGTACTTC CASSAWRSYPEQYF
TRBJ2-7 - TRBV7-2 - TGTGCCAGCAGCTTAGGCCTGGCCGGGGCCTACGAGCAGTACTTC CASSLGLAGAYEQYF
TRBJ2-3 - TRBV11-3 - TGTGCCAGCAGCTTAAAAGATACGCAGTATTTT CASSLKDTQYF
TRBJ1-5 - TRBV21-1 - TGTGCCAGCAGCGTGCGGGCGGGGCAGCCCCAGCATTTT CASSVRAGQPQHF
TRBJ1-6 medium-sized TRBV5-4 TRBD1 TGTGCCAGCAGCACGGGACAGGGCGTCTATAATTCACCCCTCCACTTT CASSTGQGVYNSPLHF
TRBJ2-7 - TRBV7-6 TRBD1 TGTGCCAGCAGCCGAGACAGGGCCGAGCAGTACTTC CASSRDRAEQYF
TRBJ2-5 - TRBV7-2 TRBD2 TGTGCCAGCAGCTTAAACCAGCGGGGCGGGGGAGAGACCCAGTACTTC CASSLNQRGGGETQYF
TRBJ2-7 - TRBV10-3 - TGTGCCATCAGTGAGACGCCCGGGACACATTTACCCTACGAGCAGTACTTC CAISETPGTHLPYEQYF
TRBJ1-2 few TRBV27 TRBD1 TGTGCCAGCAGTTTGAGCGTCGACAGGGGGCACTATGGCTACACCTTC CASSLSVDRGHYGYTF